This note documents a single T cell receptor (beta chain) sequence. Antigen unknown. This sample stems from a study of identical twins. Study-wide points: An excess of low generation probability was shown by twin-shared out-of-frame alpha sequences. It was out-of-frame TCR alpha sharing in monozygotic twins that models underestimated.

One entry per CDR3 protein, called by TCRdb with MiXCR from the 5' RACE reads. The table includes 600,000 to 800,000 distinct CDR3 sequences, 21% detected once. These data also formed part of another study, on T cells expressing NK-cell markers. From that study: In about 6 donors, dominant CD3+CD56+NKG2C+ clones formed roughly 1.0-7.0% of CD8+ cells.

The source of this sequence is a woman aged 18-29 years in good health. The sequencing input was PBMCs.

Here the CDR3 DNA reads TGCAGTGCTAGAGATGGGACACGGGGAAGTTTCTATGGCTACACCTTC. Encoded protein: CSARDGTRGSFYGYTF. The gene calls are TRBV20-1 and TRBJ1-2; possible D gene TRBD1, 6 bases. CDR3 length equals 16 residues. The germline V gene encodes CDR1 DFQATT and CDR2 SNEGSKA (reference sequence). V dropped 0 bases and J dropped 4 bases, with 18 bases sitting between them.